This TCR beta chain was observed in a study of blood T cell repertoires in COVID-19. Study details: Sources were T cells, B-cell-depleted T cells, or PBMCs; the material itself was cDNA or gDNA.

The authors' processing: Amplification of reference gene primers was used by the study to estimate nucleated cell counts. Generated by immunoSEQ multiplex PCR, the TCRdb table keeps only in-frame clones and is missing some. V, J and clone size reflect that table, while D and trimming were determined from the DNA. Here the sample spans about 250,000 clones, approximately 90% being singletons. The material sequenced was peripheral blood. The origin of this receptor is a woman aged 30 to 39 with COVID-19, enrolled during active disease.

The CDR3 DNA is TGTGCCAGCAGTTCTCTCAGGGCTAACTATGGCTACACCTTC. Amino acid sequence: CASSSLRANYGYTF. The chain is built from TRBV6-2 or TRBV6-3 and TRBJ1-2; D is perhaps TRBD1 (5 bases). The length of the CDR3 is 14 residues. Germline V CDR1 and CDR2: MNHEY, SVGEGT. Trimming left V 4 bases short and J 0 bases short, with 9 bases between.